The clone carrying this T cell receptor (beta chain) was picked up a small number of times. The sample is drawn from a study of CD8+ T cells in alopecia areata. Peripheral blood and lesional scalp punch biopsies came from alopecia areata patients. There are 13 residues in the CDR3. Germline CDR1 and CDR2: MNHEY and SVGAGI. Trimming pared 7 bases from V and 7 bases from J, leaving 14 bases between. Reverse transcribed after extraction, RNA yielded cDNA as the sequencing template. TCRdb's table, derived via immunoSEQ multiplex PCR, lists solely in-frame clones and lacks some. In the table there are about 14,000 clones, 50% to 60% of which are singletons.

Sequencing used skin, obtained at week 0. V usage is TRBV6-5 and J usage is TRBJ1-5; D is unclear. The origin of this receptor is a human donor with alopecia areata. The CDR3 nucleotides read TGTGCCAGCACCTCATTAGGAGGGCAGCCCCAGCATTTT. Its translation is CASTSLGGQPQHF.